This entry lists 27 T cell receptor beta chains sequenced from one sample in a study of T-cell memory formation after mild COVID-19. TCRdb re-called the 5' RACE reads with MiXCR, one entry per CDR3 protein. This table holds more than 15,000 distinct CDR3 sequences, around 20% found once. The sample consisted of PBMCs or a T cell subset sorted from them (not recorded which). The receptors here all came from a man younger than 30 who had mild COVID-19 (a few samples of this study predate the infection). Cell type and time point are not known.

This CDR3 is CASSIVFSGRGQQYF. CDR3 DNA: TGTGCCAGTAGTATAGTTTTCTCGGGGCGAGGCCAGCAGTACTTC. The chain employs TRBV19 and TRBJ2-7, with D possibly called TRBD1 or TRBD2 (5 bases each). Trimming cost V 1 base and J 8 bases, with 18 bases left between them. This CDR3 is 15 amino acids long. In germline, CDR1 is LNHDA, CDR2 SQIVND (reference sequence). The full variable domain, rest sourced from reference TRBV19 and TRBJ2-7, is DGGITQSPKYLFRKEGQNVTLSCEQNLNHDAMYWYRQDPGQGLRLIYYSQIVNDFQKGDIAEGYSVSREKKESFPLTVTSAQKNPTAFYLCASSIVFSGRGQQYFGPGTRLTVT.

This clonotype came up many times. The genes are TRBV4-1 and TRBJ2-7; either TRBD1 or TRBD2 may fit D (6 bases each). Germline-derived CDR1 and CDR2 are MGHRA and YSYEKL. CDR3 length: 13 amino acids. Trimming removed 4 bases at V and 7 bases at J, with 14 bases between. CDR3 residues: CASSRLRGDEQYF. The DNA of the CDR3 is TGCGCCAGCAGCCGACTGAGGGGGGATGAGCAGTACTTC.

The chain uses TRBV12-2 and TRBJ2-5; the DNA was not compared with TRBD2, the D call given in the table. TRBV12-2 is flagged as a pseudogene. The CDR3 has 18 amino acids. CDR3 protein: CASRLARSERGLQETQYF. In DNA form, the CDR3 reads TGTGCAAGTCGCTTAGCGAGGAGTGAGCGGGGACTACAAGAGACCCAGTACTTC.

Relative to its sample, this clonotype is medium-sized. V is TRBV4-1 and J is TRBJ2-3; 13 nucleotides agree with TRBD2. Germline CDR1 MGHRA, CDR2 YSYEKL. The CDR3 is 19 amino acids. With V trimmed by 1 base and J by 6 bases, 13 bases remained unmatched. CDR3 bases: TGCGCCAGCAGCCAAGGCCGCACTAGCGGGGGGGCCATTTGGGATACGCAGTATTTT. It codes for CASSQGRTSGGAIWDTQYF.

This clonotype appeared many times. This chain links TRBV18 with TRBJ1-4; possibly TRBD1 for D (6 bases). The CDR3 covers 18 residues. The germline gives CDR1 KGHSH, CDR2 LQKENI. V gave up 3 bases and J gave up 0 bases, with 17 bases separating them. CDR3 sequence: CASSPSVGGVATNEKLFF. For the CDR3, the DNA is TGTGCCAGCTCACCCTCGGTGGGGGGCGTCGCAACTAATGAAAAACTGTTTTTT.

In this sample, this clonotype turned up many times. The V call is TRBV28, the J call TRBJ2-1, with D tentatively TRBD1 or TRBD2 (6 bases each). Trimming removed 5 bases from V and 9 bases from J, with 20 bases in between. The CDR3 length is 15 residues. Looked up from germline, CDR1 is MDHEN and CDR2 is SYDVKM. Here the CDR3 DNA reads TGTGCCAGCAGTCCCCCGGGGGCTAGCCTCTTTGAGCAGTTCTTC. Its protein product is CASSPPGASLFEQFF.

The chain is built from TRBV4-1 and TRBJ1-4, with D uncertain. CDR3 length: 18 residues. Trimming left V 3 bases short and J 2 bases short, with 19 bases between. CDR1 is MGHRA and CDR2 is YSYEKL in the germline V gene. In DNA form, the CDR3 reads TGCGCCAGCAGCCATAATTTCCGGGAGAGGAACACTAATGAAAAACTGTTTTTT. Protein product: CASSHNFRERNTNEKLFF.

This clonotype was picked up many times. The CDR3 here is CASRPYVVPGANVLTF. In DNA form, the CDR3 reads TGTGCCAGCAGGCCGTACGTGGTCCCTGGGGCCAACGTCCTGACTTTC. The chain is built from TRBV7-9 and TRBJ2-6; D not certain. The CDR3 loop spans 16 amino acids. The germline CDR1 and CDR2 sequences are SEHNR and FQNEAQ (reference sequence). Trimming took off 6 bases at V and 2 bases at J, with 14 bases between the two ends.

This clonotype was counted ten times or more. The V and J genes are TRBV20-1 and TRBJ2-7; D remains unclear. The germline V gene encodes CDR1 DFQATT and CDR2 SNEGSKA (reference sequence). The V end lost 1 base, the J end lost 4 bases, and 8 bases lay between the germline ends. The CDR3 spans 12 residues. In DNA form, the CDR3 reads TGCAGTGCTAGAGGAGCCCTTTACGAGCAGTACGTC. It is translated as CSARGALYEQYV.

This clonotype has a count of ten or more. The chain recombines TRBV3-1 with TRBJ2-1; D not certain. CDR1 and CDR2 (germline): LGHDT, YNNKEL (reference sequence). The CDR3 is made up of 17 amino acids. The V and J ends lost 4 bases and 2 bases respectively, with 18 bases between them. In DNA form, the CDR3 reads TGTGCCAGCAGCCCCGGTTCTCACTCGCGGACCTACAATGAGCAGTTCTTC. This codes for CASSPGSHSRTYNEQFF.

The sample holds many counts of this clonotype. This chain connects TRBV29-1 to TRBJ1-5; unclear D gene. The V gene lost 4 bases and the J gene lost 0 bases, with 4 bases spanning the gap. This CDR3 spans 12 amino acids. The germline gives CDR1 SQVTM, CDR2 ANQGSEA. The CDR3 DNA reads TGCAGCGTTGGCCTTAGCAATCAGCCCCAGCATTTT. It specifies CSVGLSNQPQHF.

The V and J genes are TRBV3-1 and TRBJ2-2; no clear D. Germline V gives CDR1 LGHDT, CDR2 YNNKEL (reference sequence). This CDR3 has 15 residues. V was clipped by 1 base and J by 5 bases, with 11 bases between them. CDR3: CASSQVGIATGELFF. In DNA form, the CDR3 reads TGTGCCAGCAGCCAAGTAGGGATTGCGACCGGGGAGCTGTTTTTT.

This clonotype was seen a handful of times. The V gene is TRBV19, the J gene TRBJ1-5, with 7 bases aligning to TRBD1. V lost 7 bases, J lost 4 bases, and 7 bases stayed unmatched. This CDR3 is built from 14 residues. Germline V gene sequence: CDR1 LNHDA, CDR2 SQIVND (reference sequence). The CDR3 is CASTPPGGNQPQHF. The CDR3 DNA follows: TGTGCCAGTACCCCCCCAGGGGGTAATCAGCCCCAGCATTTT.

The table lists this clonotype with a few counts. The rearrangement joins TRBV5-1 to TRBJ1-2; 9 bases are a match to TRBD1. Germline values: CDR1 SGHRS, CDR2 YFSETQ. The trim removed 4 bases at V and 3 bases at J, leaving 7 bases unmatched. This CDR3 spans 15 amino acids. In DNA form, the CDR3 reads TGCGCCAGCAGCCGCGACAGGGGGACGGACTATGGCTACACCTTC. Its protein product is CASSRDRGTDYGYTF.

In this sample, this clonotype turned up many times. The J gene is TRBJ1-1, the V gene TRBV12-3 or TRBV12-4, with TRBD1 matching 9 bases. Trimming cost V 7 bases and J 3 bases; bases outside gene matches: 9. This CDR3 region has 15 residues. This CDR3 is CASTDRGVGDTEAFF. The DNA of the CDR3 is TGTGCCAGCACGGACAGGGGCGTGGGAGACACTGAAGCTTTCTTT.

The CDR3 here is CATSRDRAMDTQYF. In DNA form, the CDR3 reads TGTGCCACCAGCAGAGACAGGGCGATGGATACGCAGTATTTT. The chain is built from TRBV15 and TRBJ2-3, with a possible D match to TRBD1 (5 bases). The length of the CDR3 is 14 residues. V gave up 0 bases and J gave up 6 bases, with 10 bases separating them. CDR1 LNHNV and CDR2 YYDKDF come from the germline V gene (reference sequence).

V gene TRBV7-6 combines with J gene TRBJ2-1; D unresolved. Germline values: CDR1 SGHVS, CDR2 FNYEAQ. V was trimmed by 1 base and J by 8 bases, leaving 12 bases between them. The CDR3 totals 14 residues. The CDR3 DNA follows: TGTGCCAGCAGCTTAGGAGTTGGCCCAGATGAGCAGTTCTTC. As protein: CASSLGVGPDEQFF.

Comments on this clonotype: The junction shows a germline mismatch at one end, possibly a read error. This chain connects TRBV10-3 to TRBJ2-4; D possibly corresponds to TRBD2 (7 bases). Germline V gene data show CDR1 as ENHRY and CDR2 as SYGVKD. The length of the CDR3 is 16 residues. For the CDR3, the DNA is TGTGCCATCAGTGAGTCGGGGGGGCTGGCCAAAAACCTTCAGTACTTC. It codes for CAISESGGLAKNLQYF.

In this sample, this clonotype turned up many times. The chain is built from TRBV4-1 and TRBJ2-7, with 10 bases that match TRBD2. The CDR3 extends over 16 amino acids. Losses at the gene ends were 1 base for V and 4 bases for J; bases not matched to a gene: 7. CDR1 and CDR2 from the germline V gene are MGHRA and YSYEKL. The CDR3 is CASSQVPAGGQYEQYF. The DNA for the CDR3 is TGCGCCAGCAGCCAAGTTCCAGCGGGGGGGCAATACGAGCAGTACTTC.

In this sample, this clonotype turned up many times. CDR3 DNA sequence: TGTGCCAGCACCCAGGAGTTCAGTCCGACATACAATGAGCAGTTCTTC. This encodes CASTQEFSPTYNEQFF. The rearrangement links TRBV5-6 to TRBJ2-1; D uncertain. CDR1 and CDR2 from the germline V gene are SGHDT and YYEEEE. The CDR3 totals 16 residues. V gave up 6 bases and J gave up 4 bases, with 20 bases separating them.

This clonotype was seen repeatedly, ten times or more. V gene TRBV7-9 combines with J gene TRBJ2-4; tentative D call: TRBD2 (5 bases). Per germline, CDR1 SEHNR and CDR2 FQNEAQ (reference sequence). V was cut by 3 bases and J by 0 bases, with 9 bases left in between. The CDR3 runs 15 residues. The CDR3 region is CASSFPGIAKNIQYF. Here the CDR3 DNA reads TGTGCCAGCAGCTTCCCGGGGATAGCCAAAAACATTCAGTACTTC.

This clonotype appeared many times. The chain has TRBV2 and TRBJ2-6, with 9 bases identical to TRBD1. CDR1 and CDR2 from the germline V gene are SNHLY and FYNNEI. Trimming at V came to 11 bases and at J to 3 bases, leaving 11 bases not matched to a gene. There are 16 residues in the CDR3. The DNA for the CDR3 is TGTGCCGTCTTTGGGACAGGGCTTTATGGGGCCAACGTCCTGACTTTC. Its translation is CAVFGTGLYGANVLTF.

This clonotype occurred many times. V usage is TRBV6-5 and J usage is TRBJ1-2; a possible D gene is TRBD1 (5 bases). This CDR3 has 17 residues. The ends were cut back, 6 bases at V and 7 bases at J, with 27 bases in the middle. Looked up from germline, CDR1 is MNHEY and CDR2 is SVGAGI. In DNA form, the CDR3 reads TGTGCCAGCAGACGCCCTTTTCTTGTGCGGGGCGCGGGTGGCTACACCTTC. Translation: CASRRPFLVRGAGGYTF.

The chain recombines TRBV14 with TRBJ1-1; D is undetermined. Germline assignment: CDR1 SGHDN and CDR2 FVKESK. The CDR3 loop spans 12 amino acids. Between the trimmed V and J ends, which lost 4 bases and 8 bases, there was a span of 11 bases. The CDR3 spells CASSPEALEAFF. The CDR3 coding sequence is TGTGCCAGCAGCCCCGAAGCACTAGAAGCTTTCTTT.

This clonotype was observed many times. V gene TRBV7-6 combines with J gene TRBJ2-2; D gene unclear. The V and J ends lost 2 bases and 5 bases respectively, with 9 bases between them. CDR1 is SGHVS, CDR2 FNYEAQ, per germline. This CDR3 spans 14 amino acids. The CDR3 bases are TGTGCCAGCAGCTTACCCTCAAATACCGGGGAGCTGTTTTTT. Translated: CASSLPSNTGELFF.

There are many counts of this clonotype. The chain uses TRBV7-2 and TRBJ1-5; 7 bases line up with TRBD1. The CDR3 is made up of 17 amino acids. Losses at the gene ends were 5 bases for V and 7 bases for J; bases not matched to a gene: 17. CDR1 SGHTA and CDR2 FQGNSA come from the germline V gene. CDR3 residues: CASSVLPGRTGGQPQHF. The CDR3 nucleotides read TGTGCCAGCAGCGTTTTACCTGGCCGGACAGGCGGGCAGCCCCAGCATTTT.

To note about this clonotype: Mismatch with germline at one junction end may stem from a read error. The chain uses TRBV11-2 and TRBJ2-6; tentative D call: TRBD1 (6 bases). The CDR3 runs to 14 residues. The V gene's germline CDR1 is SGHAT and CDR2 FQNNGV. CDR3 in DNA: TGTGCCAGCAGCCCCCCAGGTCGGGACAACGTCCTGATTTTC. Residues: CASSPPGRDNVLIF.